This TCR beta chain was sequenced for a study of CD8+ T cells in alopecia areata. Whole-study findings and limits: Patients shared TCRs less clearly than mice did, possibly owing to HLA. Higher clonality and more expanded CD8+ clones appeared in lesional than normal scalp.

Punch biopsies of lesional scalp, plus peripheral blood, were taken from alopecia areata patients. Extracted RNA was reverse transcribed into cDNA, the sequencing template. Repertoires were generated with immunoSEQ multiplex PCR, while TCRdb's copy carries only in-frame clones and drops some. The sample lists around 80,000 clones; about 53% were seen once. Germline assignment: CDR1 MDHEN and CDR2 SYDVKM. This CDR3 has 15 amino acids. Trimming took 6 bases from V and 3 from J, leaving 15 bases between them. In this sample, this clone is medium-sized (0.01 to 0.1%). Its antigen is unidentified. Sequenced material: NKG2D-high CD8+ T cells sorted from blood. The chain carries TRBV28 and TRBJ1-5; TRBD1 might be the D (5 bases). This sequence was found in a human donor with alopecia areata. DNA for the CDR3: TGTGCCAGCAGGCCCGGGACGGAGATCAATCAGCCCCAGCATTTT. Protein product: CASRPGTEINQPQHF. Based on the CDR3 plus reference TRBV28 and TRBJ1-5, the full variable domain is DVKVTQSSRYLVKRTGEKVFLECVQDMDHENMFWYRQDPGLGLRLIYFSYDVKMKEKGDIPEGYSVSREKKERFSLILESASTNQTSMYLCASRPGTEINQPQHFGDGTRLSIL.